These 8 T cell receptor beta chains were all obtained from the same sample, sequenced in a study of blood T cells in healthy people across ages. Through a sample-barcoded 5' primer and a J-beta primer mix, a second PCR was run for roughly 6 to 11 cycles. MiXCR was run by TCRdb on the 5' RACE reads, yielding one entry per CDR3 protein. The sample records approximately 810,000 distinct CDR3 sequences, roughly 34% being singletons. The sample comprised blood. The receptors shown here come from a man aged 18 to 30 in good health.

The V gene is TRBV5-1, the J gene TRBJ1-1, with TRBD1 as a possible D gene (5 bases). This CDR3 contains 15 residues. V lost 0 bases and J lost 4, with 13 bases in between. CDR1 and CDR2 (germline): SGHRS, YFSETQ. CDR3 DNA sequence: TGCGCCAGCAGCTTGGCTGGGGTGGGGGGCACTGAAGCTTTCTTT. Translating gives CASSLAGVGGTEAFF.

A note on this clonotype: Relative to the germline gene, one junction end is altered; a read error may explain this. The V call is TRBV6-2 or TRBV6-3, the J call TRBJ2-3; D assignment may be TRBD1 or TRBD2 (6 bases each). The CDR3 is 15 residues long. Germline assignment: CDR1 MNHEY and CDR2 SVGEGT. CDR3 in DNA: TGTGCCAGCAGTTACACGGGGGCCCGCACAGATACGCTGTATTTT. This translates into CASSYTGARTDTLYF.

The chain uses TRBV5-5 and TRBJ2-1; 12 bases align to TRBD2. The end of the DNA is better explained by TRBJ2-7, so the J call may be wrong. The CDR3 has 16 residues. Germline values: CDR1 SGHKS, CDR2 YYEKEE (reference sequence). The DNA for the CDR3 is TGTGCCAGCAGCTTCCTAGCGGGGGGGTCCTACAATGAGCAGTACTTC. Translation: CASSFLAGGSYNEQYF.

V gene TRBV29-1 combines with J gene TRBJ2-7; 8 bases are shared with TRBD1. Losses at the gene ends were 7 bases for V and 1 base for J; bases not matched to a gene: 6. Germline CDR1 SQVTM, CDR2 ANQGSEA. This CDR3 has 13 amino acids. The DNA of the CDR3 is TGCAGCGCTCGGACAGGGAAGTCCTACGAGCAGTACTTC. Its translation is CSARTGKSYEQYF.

This clonotype was picked up a small number of times. This chain's CDR3 is CASSWARDSGEQYF. CDR3 nucleotides: TGTGCCAGCAGCTGGGCCCGTGACTCGGGGGAGCAGTACTTC. The rearrangement uses TRBV7-2 and TRBJ2-7, with D maybe TRBD2 (5 bases). The CDR3 has 14 amino acids. The germline V gene encodes CDR1 SGHTA and CDR2 FQGNSA. Trimming took off 4 bases at V and 7 bases at J, with 17 bases between the two ends.

On this clonotype: A read error is possible here, since a much larger clone lies one base away. The V call is TRBV9, the J call TRBJ2-3; 10 bases align to TRBD2. The CDR3 is 17 residues long. CDR1 SGDLS and CDR2 YYNGEE come from the germline V gene. This chain's CDR3 is CASSTSLAGAYTETQYF. CDR3 nucleotides: TGTGCCAGCAGCACCTCGCTAGCGGGGGCCTACACAGAGACGCAGTATTTT.

This clonotype was observed a few times. The chain is built from TRBV5-1 and TRBJ2-1; TRBD1 matches 8 bases. The CDR3 is made up of 15 amino acids. The ends lost 3 bases at V and 1 base at J; junction bases unmatched: 3. Germline CDR1 is SGHRS and CDR2 is YFSETQ. This chain's CDR3 is CASSWGQESYNEQFF. CDR3 nucleotide sequence: TGCGCCAGCAGCTGGGGACAGGAGTCCTACAATGAGCAGTTCTTC.

This clonotype has more than one count but fewer than ten. The chain combines TRBV2 with TRBJ2-1; D may match TRBD1 or TRBD2 (5 bases each). Germline loops: CDR1 SNHLY, CDR2 FYNNEI. The V end lost 3 bases, the J end lost 10 bases, and 10 bases lay between the germline ends. This CDR3 comprises 12 residues. This chain's CDR3 is CASSEGVGEQFF. The DNA for the CDR3 is TGTGCCAGCAGTGAGGGGGTGGGCGAGCAGTTCTTC.